This T cell receptor (beta chain) was obtained from a study of CD8+ T cells in alopecia areata. Study-wide findings and caveats: In lesional scalp, particularly from alopecia totalis/universalis, clonality was higher than in normal scalp. Scalp clonality and expanded CD8+ clones among the top 100 were significantly decreased by tofacitinib.

The treatment is: oral pan-JAK inhibitor, 5-10 mg twice daily. CDR3 size: 18 residues. V shed 3 bases and J shed 3 bases, with 23 bases lying between them. Germline V gene sequence: CDR1 SGDLS, CDR2 YYNGEE. A remark on this clone: The antigen is unknown.

RNA was extracted and reverse transcribed into cDNA as the sequencing template. Produced via immunoSEQ multiplex PCR; TCRdb's table is partial and in-frame only. The sample holds a few hundred thousand clones, about 40% seen once. The source of this sequence is a human donor with alopecia areata. Material: CD4+ T cells sorted from blood, obtained at approximately week 36, from a patient treated with tofacitinib. The V call is TRBV9, the J call TRBJ2-3; D might be TRBD2 (5 bases). The CDR3 bases are TGTGCCAGCAGCGAACTAACCCCCCGAGGGAGTGTGACAGATACGCAGTATTTT. It encodes CASSELTPRGSVTDTQYF.